These T cell receptor beta chains were read from a single sample in a study of EBV T-cell therapy then PD-1 blockade in nasopharyngeal carcinoma. The data were produced by immunoSEQ multiplex PCR, yet TCRdb's version contains in-frame clones alone and is incomplete. The profile shows about 23,000 clones, 75% to 90% of them singletons. Their antigen targets remain unknown. The input for sequencing was CD8+ T cells from blood, taken at day 61 from a patient whose treatment included autologous EBV-specific T cells and nivolumab. These receptors all come from a man aged 35 to 55 with nasopharyngeal carcinoma. Both conserved end residues are part of each CDR3. A D gene is named only where the DNA matches it firmly. Clone size is stated in some rows and not others, as once, few, many or a class when expanded.

j_call	cdr3_length	d_call	clone_size	v_call	cdr3_aa	cdr3_nt
TRBJ2-7	14	TRBD1	-	TRBV6-5	CASSPQTGGYEQYF	TGTGCCAGCAGTCCGCAGACAGGGGGCTACGAGCAGTACTTC
TRBJ1-4	15	-	-	TRBV28	CASSPIGATNEKLFF	TGTGCCAGCAGTCCCATTGGGGCAACTAATGAAAAACTGTTTTTT
TRBJ2-7	14	-	-	TRBV27	CASSMGRGPYEQYF	TGTGCCAGCAGTATGGGCAGGGGACCCTACGAGCAGTACTTC
TRBJ2-2	16	TRBD1	-	TRBV7-9	CASSPWDRGITGELFF	TGTGCCAGCAGCCCGTGGGACAGGGGGATAACCGGGGAGCTGTTTTTT
TRBJ1-1	15	-	-	TRBV6-5	CASSYTAGSAGEAFF	TGTGCCAGCAGTTACACGGCAGGCTCTGCTGGCGAAGCTTTCTTT
TRBJ1-4	14	TRBD1	-	TRBV19	CASDQGAANEKLFF	TGTGCCAGCGATCAGGGGGCAGCTAATGAAAAACTGTTTTTT
TRBJ2-1	13	-	-	TRBV5-6	CASSLGLNNEQFF	TGTGCCAGCAGCTTGGGCCTAAACAATGAGCAGTTCTTC
TRBJ1-1	15	TRBD1	-	TRBV15	CATSRDRGQGAEAFF	TGTGCCACCAGCAGGGACAGGGGTCAGGGCGCTGAAGCTTTCTTT
TRBJ1-2	12	-	-	TRBV28	CASSFRNYGYTF	TGTGCCAGCAGTTTTAGGAACTATGGCTACACCTTC
TRBJ2-7	13	TRBD1	-	TRBV6-5	CASTQGETYEQYF	TGTGCCAGCACCCAGGGGGAAACCTACGAGCAGTACTTC
TRBJ2-7	14	-	few	TRBV6-2/TRBV6-3	CASSYSAEGDEQYF	TGTGCCAGCAGTTACTCAGCGGAGGGGGACGAGCAGTACTTC
TRBJ1-4	16	-	-	TRBV2	CASSERNRVPNEKLFF	TGTGCCAGCAGCGAAAGAAACAGGGTCCCTAATGAAAAACTGTTTTTT
TRBJ1-2	17	TRBD1	-	TRBV13	CASSIGTGGSISYGYTF	TGTGCCAGCAGCATCGGGACAGGGGGCTCTATTAGCTATGGCTACACCTTC
TRBJ1-2	15	-	-	TRBV9	CASSVVGTPTGGYTF	TGTGCCAGCAGCGTAGTCGGGACACCCACTGGTGGCTACACCTTC
TRBJ2-7	16	-	-	TRBV6-5	CASSYSGASSSYEQYF	TGTGCCAGCAGTTACTCGGGGGCTTCGAGCTCCTACGAGCAGTACTTC
TRBJ2-2	17	TRBD2	-	TRBV7-8	CASSFPGLAGVTGELFF	TGTGCCAGCAGCTTCCCGGGACTAGCGGGGGTTACCGGGGAGCTGTTTTTT
TRBJ1-2	14	-	-	TRBV10-3	CAISEVLLYYGYTF	TGTGCCATCAGTGAAGTCCTTCTCTACTATGGCTACACCTTC
TRBJ2-1	14	-	-	TRBV5-6	CASSDAISLNEQFF	TGTGCCAGCAGCGATGCGATTAGCCTCAATGAGCAGTTCTTC
TRBJ2-7	12	-	-	TRBV28	CASSLMGYEQYF	TGTGCCAGCAGTTTAATGGGGTACGAGCAGTACTTC
TRBJ2-6	14	-	-	TRBV6-2/TRBV6-3	CASSYDSGANVLTF	TGTGCCAGCAGTTACGACTCTGGGGCCAACGTCCTGACTTTC
TRBJ1-2	17	-	-	TRBV9	CASSVGRGGPRRSDYTF	TGTGCCAGCAGCGTAGGACGGGGGGGCCCCCGGCGGAGCGACTACACCTTC
TRBJ1-3	15	-	-	TRBV9	CASSGGVSSGNTIYF	TGTGCCAGCAGCGGGGGGGTGTCGTCCGGAAACACCATATATTTT
TRBJ2-7	16	TRBD1	-	TRBV28	CASSSMGGQGIYEQYF	TGTGCCAGCAGTTCGATGGGGGGACAGGGGATATACGAGCAGTACTTC
TRBJ2-1	12	-	-	TRBV6-5	CASSYSIGEQFF	TGTGCCAGCAGTTACTCGATAGGGGAGCAGTTCTTC
TRBJ2-3	15	-	-	TRBV19	CASSIAGRWVDTQYF	TGTGCCAGTAGTATAGCAGGGCGATGGGTAGATACGCAGTATTTT
TRBJ2-1	14	-	-	TRBV15	CATSRGGGLGEQFF	TGTGCCACCAGCAGAGGGGGAGGTCTTGGGGAGCAGTTCTTC
TRBJ1-2	15	TRBD1	medium-sized	TRBV27	CASSLSRGGSDGYTF	TGTGCCAGCAGTTTATCGCGAGGGGGCAGTGATGGCTACACCTTC
TRBJ2-2	13	-	-	TRBV6-6	CASSYVGPGELFF	TGTGCCAGCAGTTACGTAGGTCCCGGGGAGCTGTTTTTT
TRBJ2-2	14	-	-	TRBV7-9	CASSFAPVTGELFF	TGTGCCAGCAGCTTTGCCCCGGTCACCGGGGAGCTGTTTTTT
TRBJ2-3	16	TRBD2	once	TRBV7-6	CASSFPLAGDTDTQYF	TGTGCCAGCAGCTTCCCTCTAGCGGGGGACACAGATACGCAGTATTTT
TRBJ2-3	16	-	-	TRBV10-3	CAISDPFQRAADTQYF	TGTGCCATCAGTGACCCTTTCCAGAGGGCGGCAGATACGCAGTATTTT
TRBJ1-4	12	-	-	TRBV2	CASSERTLMPFF	TGTGCCAGCAGTGAACGCACCCTGATGCCGTTTTTT
TRBJ2-2	15	TRBD1	-	TRBV5-1	CASSSGQVFTGELFF	TGCGCCAGCAGCTCCGGACAGGTTTTCACCGGGGAGCTGTTTTTT
TRBJ2-2	16	-	-	TRBV13	CASSLGDWENTGELFF	TGTGCCAGCAGCTTAGGCGACTGGGAGAACACCGGGGAGCTGTTTTTT
TRBJ2-3	15	-	-	TRBV5-5	CASSFRVSLTDTQYF	TGTGCCAGCAGCTTCAGGGTTTCTCTCACAGATACGCAGTATTTT
TRBJ2-7	16	-	-	TRBV27	CASSLFPQRQVREQYF	TGTGCCAGCAGTTTATTCCCCCAAAGACAGGTCCGCGAGCAGTACTTC
TRBJ2-7	16	-	-	TRBV4-1	CASSPLGGDLTYEQYF	TGCGCCAGCAGCCCCCTCGGGGGAGATCTAACCTACGAGCAGTACTTC
TRBJ1-1	16	-	-	TRBV6-2/TRBV6-3	CASSYRRGTMNTEAFF	TGTGCCAGCAGTTACAGAAGGGGGACCATGAACACTGAAGCTTTCTTT
TRBJ2-7	14	-	-	TRBV28	CASTGWQGRYEQYF	TGTGCCAGCACCGGGTGGCAGGGTAGGTACGAGCAGTACTTC
TRBJ1-5	16	-	once	TRBV4-3	CASSSDHSLPNQPQHF	TGCGCCAGCAGCTCAGACCACAGCCTGCCAAATCAGCCCCAGCATTTT
TRBJ2-1	14	-	-	TRBV30	CAFSLGVGDNEQFF	TGTGCCTTTTCCCTCGGAGTGGGGGACAATGAGCAGTTCTTC
TRBJ1-6	14	-	-	TRBV7-6	CASRPRGPDSPLHF	TGTGCCAGCAGGCCCAGGGGTCCCGATTCACCCCTCCACTTT
TRBJ2-3	16	-	once	TRBV4-3	CASSQSPGRSANTQYF	TGCGCCAGCAGCCAATCCCCGGGCAGGTCGGCTAATACGCAGTATTTT
TRBJ1-2	14	TRBD1	-	TRBV29-1	CSVEGTGGHYGYTF	TGCAGCGTTGAAGGCACAGGGGGACACTATGGCTACACCTTC
TRBJ1-2	13	-	-	TRBV13	CASSPLTGRGYTF	TGTGCCAGCAGCCCTCTGACAGGAAGGGGCTACACCTTC
TRBJ1-5	13	-	-	TRBV25-1	CASSEGGRQPQHF	TGTGCCAGCAGTGAAGGAGGCCGGCAGCCCCAGCATTTT
TRBJ2-7	14	-	-	TRBV24-1	CATQVSVSLRGQYF	TGTGCCACCCAAGTGTCAGTGAGCCTACGAGGGCAGTACTTC
TRBJ2-2	16	-	-	TRBV4-1	CASSWGGGSNTGELFF	TGCGCCAGCAGCTGGGGAGGGGGCTCGAACACCGGGGAGCTGTTTTTT
TRBJ2-2	19	TRBD2	few	TRBV6-1	CASSEAGTSGGLDTGELFF	TGTGCCAGCAGTGAAGCGGGGACTAGCGGGGGCTTGGACACCGGGGAGCTGTTTTTT
TRBJ2-6	16	TRBD1	few	TRBV6-1	CASSEGTGSGANVLTF	TGTGCCAGCAGTGAAGGGACAGGGTCTGGGGCCAACGTCCTGACTTTC